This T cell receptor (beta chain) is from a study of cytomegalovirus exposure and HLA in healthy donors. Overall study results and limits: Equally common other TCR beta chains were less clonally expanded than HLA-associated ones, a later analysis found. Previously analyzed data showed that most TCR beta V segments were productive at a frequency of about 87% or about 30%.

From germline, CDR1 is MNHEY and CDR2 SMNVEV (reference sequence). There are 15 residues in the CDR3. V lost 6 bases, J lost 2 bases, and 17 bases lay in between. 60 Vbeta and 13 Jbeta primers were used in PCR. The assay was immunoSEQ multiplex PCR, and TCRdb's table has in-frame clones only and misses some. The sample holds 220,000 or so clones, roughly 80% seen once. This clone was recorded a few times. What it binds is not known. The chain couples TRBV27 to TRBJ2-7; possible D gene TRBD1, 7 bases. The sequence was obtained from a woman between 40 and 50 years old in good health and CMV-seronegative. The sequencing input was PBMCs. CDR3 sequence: CASRPSGGSPYEQYF. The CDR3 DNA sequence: TGTGCCAGCAGGCCCTCAGGGGGGTCGCCCTACGAGCAGTACTTC.